A selection of T cell receptor beta chains follows, all from one sample in a study of shared clonotypes between healthy human individuals. Here immunoSEQ multiplex PCR was the method, and the copy in TCRdb shows in-frame clones only, minus some. This table has millions of clones, about 92% appearing once. The material sequenced was naive CD4+ T cells sorted from blood. The receptors here all came from a man younger than 30 in good health. Each CDR3 is given with its conserved first and last residue. D genes are given only for firm matches. A row's size may be missing; if present it is once, few, many or a size class.

clone_size	d_call	v_call	j_call	cdr3_aa	cdr3_nt
once	-	TRBV6-5	TRBJ1-1	CASSSPPGVDTEAFF	TGTGCCAGCAGTTCGCCCCCGGGGGTCGACACTGAAGCTTTCTTT
-	TRBD1	TRBV2	TRBJ2-5	CASRRLRDSRQGTQYF	TGTGCCAGCAGACGCCTCCGGGACAGCCGGCAGGGGACCCAGTACTTC
-	TRBD2	TRBV13	TRBJ2-1	CASSLVVAGGWYNEQFF	TGTGCCAGCAGCTTAGTGGTAGCGGGGGGCTGGTACAATGAGCAGTTCTTC
-	-	TRBV7-9	TRBJ1-1	CASSRGETEAFF	TGTGCCAGCAGCCGTGGGGAGACTGAAGCTTTCTTT
-	TRBD1	TRBV5-1	TRBJ2-2	CASSLARGHTGELFF	TGCGCCAGCAGCTTGGCCAGGGGGCATACCGGGGAGCTGTTTTTT
-	-	TRBV21-1	TRBJ1-6	CASSPRGSGDRNSPLHF	TGTGCCAGCAGCCCGAGAGGGTCAGGGGATCGTAATTCACCCCTCCACTTT
-	TRBD1	TRBV2	TRBJ1-2	CASRVGQDYGYTF	TGTGCCAGCAGAGTAGGACAGGACTATGGCTACACCTTC
-	-	TRBV5-1	TRBJ2-7	CASSLERSPYEQYF	TGCGCCAGCAGCTTGGAGCGAAGCCCCTACGAGCAGTACTTC
-	-	TRBV19	TRBJ2-2	CASSIQRAGGELFF	TGTGCCAGTAGTATTCAAAGGGCCGGCGGGGAGCTGTTTTTT
-	TRBD2	TRBV27	TRBJ2-7	CASSSGLAGLYEQYF	TGTGCCAGCAGTTCCGGACTAGCGGGACTCTACGAGCAGTACTTC
-	-	TRBV4-2	TRBJ1-1	CASSPPSPPAGTEAFF	TGTGCCAGCAGCCCACCCTCACCTCCAGCGGGCACTGAAGCTTTCTTT
-	-	TRBV27	TRBJ2-2	CASSLISGVNTGELFF	TGTGCCAGCAGTTTAATTTCGGGGGTTAACACCGGGGAGCTGTTTTTT
-	-	TRBV13	TRBJ1-5	CASTQQGGQPQHF	TGTGCCAGCACCCAACAGGGAGGTCAGCCCCAGCATTTT
-	TRBD1	TRBV30	TRBJ1-1	CAWRPKGTDNTEAFF	TGTGCCTGGAGGCCCAAAGGGACAGACAACACTGAAGCTTTCTTT
-	TRBD2	TRBV6-5	TRBJ2-7	CASSYVGLAGKDEQYF	TGTGCCAGCAGTTACGTAGGACTAGCGGGAAAAGACGAGCAGTACTTC
once	TRBD1	TRBV7-6	TRBJ1-4	CASSLTGGEKLFF	TGTGCCAGCAGCCTGACAGGGGGTGAAAAACTGTTTTTT
-	-	TRBV6-1	TRBJ2-3	CASSARAGVSTDTQYF	TGTGCCAGCAGTGCCCGGGCAGGGGTCAGCACAGATACGCAGTATTTT
-	-	TRBV7-2	TRBJ1-3	CASSQQWASGNTIYF	TGTGCCAGCAGCCAACAGTGGGCGTCTGGAAACACCATATATTTT
-	TRBD1	TRBV19	TRBJ1-1	CASIPGQGSHGAFF	TGTGCCAGTATCCCGGGACAGGGGTCCCACGGAGCTTTCTTT
once	-	TRBV5-1	TRBJ2-5	CASSSTGEGKTQYF	TGCGCCAGCAGCTCCACAGGGGAGGGGAAGACCCAGTACTTC
-	TRBD1	TRBV9	TRBJ1-2	CASSVVGTAYGYTF	TGTGCCAGCAGCGTTGTCGGGACAGCTTATGGCTACACCTTC
-	-	TRBV7-9	TRBJ1-1	CASSLDVDFEAFF	TGTGCCAGCAGCTTAGATGTGGACTTTGAAGCTTTCTTT
-	-	TRBV10-1	TRBJ1-2	CASGGWEEGQRALYGYTF	TGCGCCAGCGGGGGGTGGGAGGAGGGACAAAGAGCCCTATATGGCTACACCTTC
-	TRBD1	TRBV19	TRBJ1-2	CASSLGQGYGYTF	TGTGCCAGTAGTTTGGGACAGGGGTATGGCTACACCTTC
-	-	TRBV5-5	TRBJ1-5	CASSLRSGLEQPQHF	TGTGCCAGCAGCTTGAGATCCGGCCTGGAGCAGCCCCAGCATTTT
-	-	TRBV2	TRBJ1-5	CASTADNQPQHF	TGTGCCAGCACCGCAGACAATCAGCCCCAGCATTTT
-	TRBD1	TRBV10-3	TRBJ2-3	CAIRQGQGADTQYF	TGTGCCATCAGACAAGGACAGGGAGCAGATACGCAGTATTTT
-	-	TRBV6-5	TRBJ1-5	CASSPRDSNQPQHF	TGTGCCAGCAGCCCCAGGGATAGCAATCAGCCCCAGCATTTT
once	-	TRBV11-2	TRBJ1-1	CASSGGTEATKAFF	TGTGCCAGCAGCGGTGGAACAGAAGCTACGAAAGCTTTCTTT
-	TRBD2	TRBV5-4	TRBJ2-1	CASSTAGTSGRAGQFF	TGTGCCAGCAGCACAGCCGGGACTAGCGGGAGGGCTGGGCAGTTCTTC
-	-	TRBV18	TRBJ2-2	CASSPGGNTGELFF	TGTGCCAGCTCACCGGGGGGGAACACCGGGGAGCTGTTTTTT
-	-	TRBV7-8	TRBJ2-7	CASSLPIGTVNYEQYF	TGTGCCAGCAGCTTACCCATCGGGACGGTTAACTACGAGCAGTACTTC
few	-	TRBV7-2	TRBJ1-1	CASSLAGDTEAFF	TGTGCCAGCAGCTTAGCAGGGGACACTGAAGCTTTCTTT
-	-	TRBV15	TRBJ2-1	CATSRELWLDISYNEQFF	TGTGCCACCAGCAGAGAGTTATGGTTGGACATCTCCTACAATGAGCAGTTCTTC
-	TRBD2	TRBV5-5	TRBJ2-1	CASSSWGTRAYNEQFF	TGTGCCAGCAGCAGCTGGGGGACTAGAGCCTACAATGAGCAGTTCTTC
-	-	TRBV7-2	TRBJ1-5	CASSPTAPYSNQPQHF	TGTGCCAGCAGCCCGACAGCCCCATATAGCAATCAGCCCCAGCATTTT
-	-	TRBV7-3	TRBJ2-2	CASSYTGGGGELFF	TGTGCCAGCAGCTATACCGGAGGGGGAGGGGAGCTGTTTTTT
-	-	TRBV5-6	TRBJ2-1	CASSPAPEDEQFF	TGTGCCAGCAGTCCTGCCCCAGAGGATGAGCAGTTCTTC
once	-	TRBV5-5	TRBJ1-3	CASSLLLQGSIGNTIYF	TGTGCCAGCAGCTTGCTTCTCCAGGGGAGCATTGGAAACACCATATATTTT
-	-	TRBV6-1	TRBJ2-2	CASSETNSPYLNTGELFF	TGTGCCAGCAGTGAAACTAACAGCCCTTACCTGAACACCGGGGAGCTGTTTTTT
-	-	TRBV5-1	TRBJ2-2	CASSLDGRGNTGELFF	TGCGCCAGCAGCTTGGACGGCAGGGGGAACACCGGGGAGCTGTTTTTT
-	-	TRBV11-2	TRBJ2-3	CASSLVGRGTLSTDTQYF	TGTGCCAGCAGCTTAGTTGGTCGGGGAACGTTGAGCACAGATACGCAGTATTTT
-	TRBD1	TRBV4-1	TRBJ1-2	CASSQGPGQEYYGYTF	TGCGCCAGCAGCCAAGGGCCGGGACAGGAGTACTATGGCTACACCTTC
-	-	TRBV5-6	TRBJ2-7	CASIRRGGGYEQYF	TGTGCCAGCATCCGCCGAGGGGGTGGCTACGAGCAGTACTTC
few	-	TRBV4-1	TRBJ2-5	CASSQGTQETQYF	TGCGCCAGCAGCCAAGGTACCCAAGAGACCCAGTACTTC
-	TRBD1	TRBV5-1	TRBJ2-7	CASSYGTGGPTYEQYF	TGCGCCAGCAGCTACGGGACAGGAGGTCCCACCTACGAGCAGTACTTC
-	-	TRBV27	TRBJ2-5	CASSPQPTLGGYEETQYF	TGTGCCAGCAGTCCACAACCTACTCTGGGGGGCTACGAAGAGACCCAGTACTTC
-	-	TRBV6-5	TRBJ1-3	CASSSPGNTIYF	TGTGCCAGCAGTTCCCCTGGAAACACCATATATTTT
few	TRBD2	TRBV18	TRBJ2-3	CASSPGGSTDTQYF	TGTGCCAGCTCACCCGGGGGGAGCACAGATACGCAGTATTTT
-	TRBD1	TRBV5-1	TRBJ1-5	CASSLSGGRSQPQHF	TGCGCCAGCAGCTTGTCAGGGGGCCGAAGTCAGCCCCAGCATTTT
-	-	TRBV7-4	TRBJ1-5	CASSLCWGPLEGNSNQPQHF	TGTGCCAGCAGCTTATGCTGGGGACCCCTGGAAGGGAATAGCAATCAGCCCCAGCATTTT
-	-	TRBV27	TRBJ1-1	CASSRGGDAFF	TGTGCCAGCAGTAGGGGGGGCGACGCTTTCTTT
-	TRBD2	TRBV7-2	TRBJ2-3	CASSIRQVDGLATSDTQYF	TGTGCCAGCAGCATACGACAGGTGGACGGACTAGCGACTTCAGATACGCAGTATTTT
-	TRBD2	TRBV30	TRBJ2-7	CAWSDPSGGLYEQYF	TGTGCCTGGAGTGACCCTAGCGGGGGGCTATACGAGCAGTACTTC
once	-	TRBV27	TRBJ2-5	CASSLLGETQYF	TGTGCCAGCAGTTTATTAGGAGAGACCCAGTACTTC
few	TRBD1	TRBV7-2	TRBJ1-6	CASSPETGGGNSPLHF	TGTGCCAGCAGCCCAGAGACAGGGGGCGGTAATTCACCCCTCCACTTT
once	-	TRBV7-3	TRBJ1-1	CASSVPGMNTEAFF	TGTGCCAGCAGCGTGCCGGGTATGAACACTGAAGCTTTCTTT
-	-	TRBV28	TRBJ2-1	CASRDTSSYNEQFF	TGTGCCAGCAGGGACACGAGCTCCTACAATGAGCAGTTCTTC
-	-	TRBV30	TRBJ1-1	CAWGDAGLGNTEAFF	TGTGCCTGGGGTGATGCGGGGTTGGGTAACACTGAAGCTTTCTTT
-	-	TRBV19	TRBJ2-7	CASSIGPGYAYEQYF	TGTGCCAGTAGTATAGGCCCGGGTTATGCCTACGAGCAGTACTTC